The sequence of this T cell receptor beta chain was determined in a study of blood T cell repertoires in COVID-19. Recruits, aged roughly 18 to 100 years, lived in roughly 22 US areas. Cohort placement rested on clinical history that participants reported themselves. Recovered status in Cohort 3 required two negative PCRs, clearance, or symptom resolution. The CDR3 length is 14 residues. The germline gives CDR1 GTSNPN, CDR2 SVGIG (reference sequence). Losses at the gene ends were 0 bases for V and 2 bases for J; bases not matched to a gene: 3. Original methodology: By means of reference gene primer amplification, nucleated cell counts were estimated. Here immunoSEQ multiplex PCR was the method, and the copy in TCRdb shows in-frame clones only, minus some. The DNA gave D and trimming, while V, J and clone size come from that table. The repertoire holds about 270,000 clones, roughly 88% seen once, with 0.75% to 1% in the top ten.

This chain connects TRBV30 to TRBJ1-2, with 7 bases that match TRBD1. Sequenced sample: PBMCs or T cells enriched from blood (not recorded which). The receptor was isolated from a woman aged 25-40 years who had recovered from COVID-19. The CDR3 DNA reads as TGTGCCTGGAGTGTACAGACAGGGAACTATGGCTACACCTTC. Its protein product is CAWSVQTGNYGYTF. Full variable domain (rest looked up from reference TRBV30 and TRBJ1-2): SQTIHQWPATLVQPVGSPLSLECTVEGTSNPNLYWYRQAAGRGLQLLFYSVGIGQISSEVPQNLSASRPQDRQFILSSKKLLLSDSGFYLCAWSVQTGNYGYTFGSGTRLTVV.